Listed below are T cell receptor beta chains from one sample, sequenced in a study of monozygotic twins with inflammatory bowel disease. TCRdb processed the 5' RACE reads again and assigns one entry to each CDR3 protein, with no DNA. The sample table includes 420,000 or so distinct CDR3 sequences. Sequencing used blood. All receptors come from a human donor with ulcerative colitis or Crohn's disease, or a healthy co-twin of an affected twin (not recorded which). CDR3s include the opening cysteine and the closing phenylalanine or tryptophan.

V gene: TRBV15
J gene: TRBJ2-7
CDR3 protein: CATSQRTGPSYEQYF

V gene: TRBV6-6
J gene: TRBJ2-7
CDR3 protein: CASSYSPGEQYF

V gene: TRBV6-2/TRBV6-3
J gene: TRBJ2-2
CDR3 protein: CASSTWGEGVAGELFF

V gene: TRBV28
J gene: TRBJ1-6
CDR3 protein: CASSLTTGANSPLHF

V gene: TRBV27
J gene: TRBJ2-1
CDR3 protein: CASSRSGPIEQFF

V gene: TRBV7-2
J gene: TRBJ2-2
CDR3 protein: CASSTAHQLFF

V gene: TRBV20-1
J gene: TRBJ1-5
CDR3 protein: CSARLGQANQPQHF

V gene: TRBV7-2
J gene: TRBJ1-2
CDR3 protein: CASSNPGTGYGYTF

V gene: TRBV29-1
J gene: TRBJ2-7
CDR3 protein: CSVGPTSEQYF

V gene: TRBV18
J gene: TRBJ1-2
CDR3 protein: CASSPLRTGNYGYTF

V gene: TRBV20-1
J gene: TRBJ2-3
CDR3 protein: CSARVPSQDTQYF

V gene: TRBV5-1
J gene: TRBJ2-2
CDR3 protein: CASGPAGRGHTGELFF

V gene: TRBV5-1
J gene: TRBJ1-1
CDR3 protein: CASSLEGASTEAFF

V gene: TRBV7-2
J gene: TRBJ2-1
CDR3 protein: CASSLDSWEQFF

V gene: TRBV20-1
J gene: TRBJ2-3
CDR3 protein: CSAARGGSTDTQYF

V gene: TRBV7-6
J gene: TRBJ2-7
CDR3 protein: CASSLGGHYEQYF

V gene: TRBV5-6
J gene: TRBJ1-2
CDR3 protein: CASRGQGGYGYTF

V gene: TRBV15
J gene: TRBJ2-2
CDR3 protein: CATRFGDPWTGELFF

V gene: TRBV18
J gene: TRBJ1-4
CDR3 protein: CASSPPARFGEKLFF

V gene: TRBV7-2
J gene: TRBJ2-2
CDR3 protein: CASSTSTGGAGELFF

V gene: TRBV7-3
J gene: TRBJ2-3
CDR3 protein: CASSLGQLDTPQYF

V gene: TRBV6-1
J gene: TRBJ2-5
CDR3 protein: CASIGTSGYQETQYF

V gene: TRBV19
J gene: TRBJ1-5
CDR3 protein: CASSMGSGDQPQHF

V gene: TRBV7-9
J gene: TRBJ2-3
CDR3 protein: CASFRQGSTDTQYF

V gene: TRBV11-2
J gene: TRBJ2-1
CDR3 protein: CASSLVTLAGSIPGPYNEQFF

V gene: TRBV27
J gene: TRBJ1-1
CDR3 protein: CASGQGGKAFF